This T cell receptor beta chain appears in the sequencing data of a study of Graves' ophthalmopathy and Graves' hyperthyroidism. Amplifying from RNA transcripts, the study obtained TCR beta CDR3 regions. HTBI-primed RT-PCR formed the first round, and a multiplex PCR formed the second. TCRdb re-called the multiplex PCR reads with MiXCR, one entry per CDR3 protein. The profile covers tens of thousands of distinct CDR3 sequences, with around 52% appearing a single time and less than 20% taken by the ten largest. The diagnosis was founded upon clinical symptoms, serum thyroxine, TRAb, thyroid ultrasound and orbital computed tomography. Study-level findings and limits: Using a 13-signature model, the authors split ophthalmopathy from stable hyperthyroidism, with around 85% sensitivity and around 84% specificity.

In the case of this clonotype: As yet, its antigen is unknown.

The sequencing input was peripheral blood. The source is an adult man with Graves' ophthalmopathy.

The CDR3 nucleotides are TGTGCCAGCAGACTAGCAGACTTAAGCACAGATACGCAGTATTTT. It is translated as CASRLADLSTDTQYF. The chain couples TRBV5-4 to TRBJ2-3, with a tentative D call TRBD2 (6 bases). The V end was cut by 5 bases, the J end by 0 bases, with 13 bases between. CDR3 length: 15 amino acids. Germline assignment: CDR1 SGHNT and CDR2 YYREEE (reference sequence).